The rows below give T cell receptor beta chains drawn from one sample of a study of T cell responses to AZD1222 COVID-19 vaccine. The method was immunoSEQ multiplex PCR; TCRdb's version includes in-frame clones alone and lacks a portion of them. The table has 100,000 to 150,000 clones, less than 95% seen once. The sample in question was peripheral blood, obtained on day 0 of MenACWY control vaccination. All receptors derive from an adult in good health. The CDR3 runs from the conserved cysteine through the conserved F or W. The D gene is left open where the match is weak. Size values are once, few and many counts, or a class for expanded clones, and some rows have none.

J gene: TRBJ2-3; D gene: TRBD1; V gene: TRBV30; clone size: few; CDR3 DNA: TGTGCCTGGACCGGGACAGGGGGCACAGATACGCAGTATTTT; CDR3 protein: CAWTGTGGTDTQYF
J gene: TRBJ1-4; D gene: .; V gene: TRBV13; clone size: once; CDR3 DNA: TGTGCCAGCAGGTCAGGGGTGACTAATGAAAAACTGTTTTTT; CDR3 protein: CASRSGVTNEKLFF
J gene: TRBJ2-3; D gene: .; V gene: TRBV28; clone size: .; CDR3 DNA: TGTGCCAGCAGTTTTATAGCCACGATCCTGAATGCTAATACGCAGTATTTT; CDR3 protein: CASSFIATILNANTQYF
J gene: TRBJ1-5; D gene: .; V gene: TRBV19; clone size: .; CDR3 DNA: TGTGCCAGTAGTATTGTAATCAGCAATCAGCCCCAGCATTTT; CDR3 protein: CASSIVISNQPQHF
J gene: TRBJ1-4; D gene: .; V gene: TRBV4-1; clone size: .; CDR3 DNA: TGCGCCAGCAGCCAAGATCGGGGGGGGGATGAAAAACTGTTTTTT; CDR3 protein: CASSQDRGGDEKLFF
J gene: TRBJ2-2; D gene: TRBD2; V gene: TRBV28; clone size: once; CDR3 DNA: TGTGCCAGCAGTTTAGCGGGGGTGAGACCAACCGGGGAGCTGTTTTTT; CDR3 protein: CASSLAGVRPTGELFF
J gene: TRBJ2-7; D gene: .; V gene: TRBV19; clone size: medium-sized; CDR3 DNA: TGTGCCAGTAGTATAGATGGGGGCGGCTACGAGCAGTACTTC; CDR3 protein: CASSIDGGGYEQYF
J gene: TRBJ1-2; D gene: .; V gene: TRBV11-2; clone size: .; CDR3 DNA: TGTGCCAGCAGCTTAGATCGGGGACGGTGGGATGGCTACACCTTC; CDR3 protein: CASSLDRGRWDGYTF
J gene: TRBJ1-2; D gene: .; V gene: TRBV6-5; clone size: .; CDR3 DNA: TGTGCCAGCAGAAAATCAGGAATCATCTATGGCTACACCTTC; CDR3 protein: CASRKSGIIYGYTF
J gene: TRBJ2-3; D gene: .; V gene: TRBV5-1; clone size: .; CDR3 DNA: TGCGCCAGCAGCATTAGCGGAGGCACAGATACGCAGTATTTT; CDR3 protein: CASSISGGTDTQYF
J gene: TRBJ2-1; D gene: .; V gene: TRBV10-3; clone size: .; CDR3 DNA: TGTGCCATCAGAGGGAGTCGGGGTGAGCAGTTCTTC; CDR3 protein: CAIRGSRGEQFF
J gene: TRBJ1-2; D gene: .; V gene: TRBV7-2; clone size: .; CDR3 DNA: TGTGCCAGCAGCTTGGTTCCAGGGGAATTCGCCTATGGCTACACCTTC; CDR3 protein: CASSLVPGEFAYGYTF
J gene: TRBJ1-1; D gene: .; V gene: TRBV20-1; clone size: few; CDR3 DNA: TGCAGTGCTAGTTTGGAAGGGAACACTGAAGCTTTCTTT; CDR3 protein: CSASLEGNTEAFF
J gene: TRBJ2-3; D gene: TRBD2; V gene: TRBV7-8; clone size: .; CDR3 DNA: TGTGCCAGCAGCCCTGCCCGTAGCGGGGCTAGCACAGATACGCAGTATTTT; CDR3 protein: CASSPARSGASTDTQYF
J gene: TRBJ1-2; D gene: .; V gene: TRBV7-9; clone size: .; CDR3 DNA: TGTGCCAGCAGCTCCCTCTCTGGTGGCTACACCTTC; CDR3 protein: CASSSLSGGYTF
J gene: TRBJ1-6; D gene: .; V gene: TRBV5-1; clone size: .; CDR3 DNA: TGCGCCAGCCGCGAGGTGTGGAGCTCCTATAATTCACCCCTCCACTTT; CDR3 protein: CASREVWSSYNSPLHF
J gene: TRBJ2-2; D gene: TRBD1; V gene: TRBV5-5; clone size: .; CDR3 DNA: TGTGCCAGCAGCCAGACAGGGTTAATAAACACCGGGGAGCTGTTTTTT; CDR3 protein: CASSQTGLINTGELFF
J gene: TRBJ1-5; D gene: TRBD1; V gene: TRBV7-9; clone size: .; CDR3 DNA: TGTGCCAGCAGCCGAGACAGGGGCGATCAGCCCCAGCATTTT; CDR3 protein: CASSRDRGDQPQHF
J gene: TRBJ2-7; D gene: TRBD2; V gene: TRBV2; clone size: .; CDR3 DNA: TGTGCCAGCAGCCAAACTAGCGGGAGATACGAGCAGTACTTC; CDR3 protein: CASSQTSGRYEQYF
J gene: TRBJ2-3; D gene: .; V gene: TRBV6-5; clone size: .; CDR3 DNA: TGTGCCTTGCGCTTGGGGGGCACCGCAGATACGCAGTATTTT; CDR3 protein: CALRLGGTADTQYF
J gene: TRBJ1-6; D gene: TRBD1; V gene: TRBV3-1/TRBV3-2; clone size: .; CDR3 DNA: TGTGCCAGCGCCGACAGGGTCGGTAATTCACCCCTCCACTTT; CDR3 protein: CASADRVGNSPLHF
J gene: TRBJ1-3; D gene: .; V gene: TRBV7-6; clone size: once; CDR3 DNA: TGTGCCAGCAGCTTAGCGAATGTCGGGGGTGCAAACACCATATATTTT; CDR3 protein: CASSLANVGGANTIYF
J gene: TRBJ2-3; D gene: .; V gene: TRBV19; clone size: .; CDR3 DNA: TGTGCCACTAGAATTGCTAGCACAGATACGCAGTATTTT; CDR3 protein: CATRIASTDTQYF
J gene: TRBJ1-4; D gene: .; V gene: TRBV28; clone size: .; CDR3 DNA: TGTGCCAGCAGTGCCTCGGGTCAAACTAATGAAAAACTGTTTTTT; CDR3 protein: CASSASGQTNEKLFF
J gene: TRBJ2-3; D gene: TRBD1; V gene: TRBV5-6; clone size: .; CDR3 DNA: TGTGCCAGCAGCTTGACTGACAGGGCGTCAGATACGCAGTATTTT; CDR3 protein: CASSLTDRASDTQYF
J gene: TRBJ1-5; D gene: .; V gene: TRBV19; clone size: .; CDR3 DNA: TGTGCCGTCGGGGCCTATAGCAATCAGCCCCAGCATTTT; CDR3 protein: CAVGAYSNQPQHF
J gene: TRBJ1-2; D gene: TRBD1; V gene: TRBV6-1; clone size: .; CDR3 DNA: TGTGCCAGCAGTGAAGCGGGGACAGGGGACGGCTACACCTTC; CDR3 protein: CASSEAGTGDGYTF
J gene: TRBJ1-5; D gene: .; V gene: TRBV18; clone size: .; CDR3 DNA: TGTGCCAGCTCACCACTTGAAAGCAATCAGCCCCAGCATTTT; CDR3 protein: CASSPLESNQPQHF
J gene: TRBJ1-1; D gene: TRBD1; V gene: TRBV5-1; clone size: .; CDR3 DNA: TGCGCCAGCAGTAACAGACAGGGGGTCGGGGAGGAAGCTTTCTTT; CDR3 protein: CASSNRQGVGEEAFF
J gene: TRBJ2-7; D gene: TRBD2; V gene: TRBV11-3; clone size: .; CDR3 DNA: TGTGCCAGCAGCTTTGGCGGGAGCTACGAGCAGTACTTC; CDR3 protein: CASSFGGSYEQYF
J gene: TRBJ1-4; D gene: TRBD1; V gene: TRBV19; clone size: .; CDR3 DNA: TGTGCCAGTAGTAACTTGGGACAGGGGGGAGAAAAACTGTTTTTT; CDR3 protein: CASSNLGQGGEKLFF
J gene: TRBJ2-2; D gene: TRBD1; V gene: TRBV27; clone size: .; CDR3 DNA: TGTGCCAGCACCTTCGGGACAGGAGGGTCCGGGGAGCTGTTTTTT; CDR3 protein: CASTFGTGGSGELFF
J gene: TRBJ2-1; D gene: TRBD2; V gene: TRBV11-2; clone size: .; CDR3 DNA: TGTGCCAGCAGCTTAACCGGACTAGCAGCTTACAATGAGCAGTTCTTC; CDR3 protein: CASSLTGLAAYNEQFF
J gene: TRBJ2-6; D gene: .; V gene: TRBV13; clone size: .; CDR3 DNA: TGTGCCAGCAGCTTTGGGGTTAGGGGGGTGCGGTCCTTTTCTGGGGCCAACGTCCTGACTTTC; CDR3 protein: CASSFGVRGVRSFSGANVLTF
J gene: TRBJ2-7; D gene: .; V gene: TRBV28; clone size: .; CDR3 DNA: TGTGCCAGCAGTTTTAACAGGGACGAGCAGTACTTC; CDR3 protein: CASSFNRDEQYF
J gene: TRBJ2-5; D gene: .; V gene: TRBV6-2/TRBV6-3; clone size: .; CDR3 DNA: TGTGCCAGCAGTTATTTCGGGGAGACCCAGTACTTC; CDR3 protein: CASSYFGETQYF
J gene: TRBJ2-1; D gene: .; V gene: TRBV15; clone size: .; CDR3 DNA: TGTGCCACCAGCAGAGACAGCGTCAATGAGCAGTTCTTC; CDR3 protein: CATSRDSVNEQFF
J gene: TRBJ2-1; D gene: TRBD2; V gene: TRBV7-8; clone size: .; CDR3 DNA: TGTGCCAGCAGCGCGGGACTAGCGGGAGAGGGCTACAATGAGCAGTTCTTC; CDR3 protein: CASSAGLAGEGYNEQFF
J gene: TRBJ1-2; D gene: .; V gene: TRBV24-1; clone size: .; CDR3 DNA: TGTGCCACCAGTGACCCAGGGGCTACTAACTATGGCTACACCTTC; CDR3 protein: CATSDPGATNYGYTF
J gene: TRBJ2-1; D gene: .; V gene: TRBV5-6; clone size: .; CDR3 DNA: TGTGCCAGCAGCTTGGTCAACTACAATGAGCAGTTCTTC; CDR3 protein: CASSLVNYNEQFF
J gene: TRBJ2-7; D gene: TRBD1; V gene: TRBV4-2; clone size: .; CDR3 DNA: TGTGCCAGCAGCCAACGGACAGGGAAGGGCGAGCAGTACTTC; CDR3 protein: CASSQRTGKGEQYF
J gene: TRBJ2-1; D gene: .; V gene: TRBV2; clone size: .; CDR3 DNA: TGTGCCAGCATGAAGTCGGGGGTACATGAGCAGTTCTTC; CDR3 protein: CASMKSGVHEQFF
J gene: TRBJ2-1; D gene: TRBD2; V gene: TRBV24-1; clone size: .; CDR3 DNA: TGTGCCACCAGTGACCCGCGAGTCACCGGGACTAGCGGGAGAACCTACAATGAGCAGTTCTTC; CDR3 protein: CATSDPRVTGTSGRTYNEQFF
J gene: TRBJ2-2; D gene: .; V gene: TRBV28; clone size: .; CDR3 DNA: TGTGCCAGCAGTACGCTCACTCGGATGAACACCGGGGAGCTGTTTTTT; CDR3 protein: CASSTLTRMNTGELFF
J gene: TRBJ1-3; D gene: .; V gene: TRBV6-5; clone size: .; CDR3 DNA: TGTGCCAGCAGTTATGACAGGAAGACCACCATATATTTT; CDR3 protein: CASSYDRKTTIYF
J gene: TRBJ1-5; D gene: .; V gene: TRBV28; clone size: .; CDR3 DNA: TGTGCCAGCAGTCCCCCTGGGGCCCCATCGCCCCAGCATTTT; CDR3 protein: CASSPPGAPSPQHF
J gene: TRBJ1-3; D gene: TRBD1; V gene: TRBV28; clone size: .; CDR3 DNA: TGTGCCAGCACCCTGACAGGGACGGGAAACACCATATATTTT; CDR3 protein: CASTLTGTGNTIYF
J gene: TRBJ2-7; D gene: TRBD1; V gene: TRBV29-1; clone size: .; CDR3 DNA: TGCAGCGTGGCCGGGACAGGGGTCGGCTACGAGCAGTACTTC; CDR3 protein: CSVAGTGVGYEQYF
J gene: TRBJ2-5; D gene: TRBD2; V gene: TRBV5-4; clone size: once; CDR3 DNA: TGTGCCAGCAGCTTGGGGACTAGCGGGGAGACCCAGTACTTC; CDR3 protein: CASSLGTSGETQYF
J gene: TRBJ2-2; D gene: TRBD1; V gene: TRBV6-1; clone size: .; CDR3 DNA: TGTGCCAGCAGTGAAAGGGGACAGGGGGCCACCGGGGAGCTGTTTTTT; CDR3 protein: CASSERGQGATGELFF
J gene: TRBJ2-7; D gene: TRBD2; V gene: TRBV7-9; clone size: .; CDR3 DNA: TGTGCCAGCAGCGGCACTAGCGGGAGGAGTCTGTCCTACGAGCAGTACTTC; CDR3 protein: CASSGTSGRSLSYEQYF
J gene: TRBJ1-2; D gene: TRBD1; V gene: TRBV5-1; clone size: once; CDR3 DNA: TGCGCCAGCAGCTGGGACAGGTCTTATGGCTACACCTTC; CDR3 protein: CASSWDRSYGYTF
J gene: TRBJ2-5; D gene: .; V gene: TRBV10-3; clone size: few; CDR3 DNA: TGTGCCATCAGCGGGGGAGAGACCCAGTACTTC; CDR3 protein: CAISGGETQYF
J gene: TRBJ1-4; D gene: .; V gene: TRBV5-1; clone size: .; CDR3 DNA: TGCGCCAGCAGCTTGGACGGCAGGGGAAATGAAAAACTGTTTTTT; CDR3 protein: CASSLDGRGNEKLFF
J gene: TRBJ1-5; D gene: .; V gene: TRBV5-4; clone size: .; CDR3 DNA: TGTGCCAGCAGCTTCGACGGAGATCAGCCCCAGCATTTT; CDR3 protein: CASSFDGDQPQHF